In this sample, the clone carrying this T cell receptor beta chain turned up a few times. Here immunoSEQ multiplex PCR was the method, and the copy in TCRdb shows in-frame clones only, minus some. Found here are more than 95,000 clones, roughly four fifths of them singletons; the top ten hold around 6%. Per germline, CDR1 SNHLY and CDR2 FYNNEI. V dropped 3 bases and J dropped 7; count of bases not matched to a gene: 5. This CDR3 spans 15 amino acids. The sample belongs to a study of blood T cell repertoires in COVID-19. The overall study: The United States, Italy and Spain provided the acute and convalescent COVID-19 samples.

The clonotype was recovered from a man aged 55 to 69 with acute or convalescent COVID-19. The sample taken for sequencing was peripheral blood. This chain links TRBV2 with TRBJ1-4, with 10 bases lining up with TRBD1. The DNA of the CDR3 is TGTGCCAGCAGTGATAGGGACAGGGGTGGTGAAAAACTGTTTTTT. Protein: CASSDRDRGGEKLFF.